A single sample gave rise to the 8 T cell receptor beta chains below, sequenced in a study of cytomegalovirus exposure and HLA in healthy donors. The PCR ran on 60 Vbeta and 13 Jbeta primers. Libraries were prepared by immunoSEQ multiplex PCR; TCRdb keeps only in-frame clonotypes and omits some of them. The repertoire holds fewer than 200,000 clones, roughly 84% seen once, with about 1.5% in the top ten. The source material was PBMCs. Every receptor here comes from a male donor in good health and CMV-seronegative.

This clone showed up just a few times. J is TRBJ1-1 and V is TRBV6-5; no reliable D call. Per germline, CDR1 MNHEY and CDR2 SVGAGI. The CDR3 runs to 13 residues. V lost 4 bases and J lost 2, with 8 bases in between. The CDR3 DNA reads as TGTGCCAGCAGTTCCTACTTCAACACTGAAGCTTTCTTT. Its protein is CASSSYFNTEAFF.

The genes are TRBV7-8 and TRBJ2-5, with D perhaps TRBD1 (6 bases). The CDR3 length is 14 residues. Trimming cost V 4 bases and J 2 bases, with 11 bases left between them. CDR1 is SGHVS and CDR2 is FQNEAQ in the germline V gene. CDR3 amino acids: CASSSRGRQETQYF. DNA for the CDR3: TGTGCCAGCAGCTCCAGGGGCAGACAAGAGACCCAGTACTTC. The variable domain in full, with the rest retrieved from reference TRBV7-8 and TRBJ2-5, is GAGVSQSPRYKVAKRGQDVALRCDPISGHVSLFWYQQALGQGPEFLTYFQNEAQLDKSGLPSDRFFAERPEGSVSTLKIQRTQQEDSAVYLCASSSRGRQETQYFGPGTRLLVL.

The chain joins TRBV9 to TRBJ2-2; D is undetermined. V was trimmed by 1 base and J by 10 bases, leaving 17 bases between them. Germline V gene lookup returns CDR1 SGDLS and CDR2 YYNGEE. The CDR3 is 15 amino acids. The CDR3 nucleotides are TGTGCCAGCAGCGTAATTTACGACAAACCTGCGGAGCTGTTTTTT. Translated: CASSVIYDKPAELFF. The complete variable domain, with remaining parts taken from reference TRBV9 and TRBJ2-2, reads DSGVTQTPKHLITATGQRVTLRCSPRSGDLSVYWYQQSLDQGLQFLIQYYNGEERAKGNILERFSAQQFPDLHSELNLSSLELGDSALYFCASSVIYDKPAELFFGEGSRLTVL.

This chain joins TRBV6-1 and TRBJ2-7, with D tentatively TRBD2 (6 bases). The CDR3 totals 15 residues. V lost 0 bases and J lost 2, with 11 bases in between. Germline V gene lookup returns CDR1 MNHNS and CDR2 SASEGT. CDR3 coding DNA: TGTGCCAGCAGTGAAGCCCTAGCGCTAACCTACGAGCAGTACTTC. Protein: CASSEALALTYEQYF.

CDR3 coding DNA: TGTGCCTTAGGGGATCGGCCCTCTTCGGGTGGCTACACCTTC. This sequence encodes CALGDRPSSGGYTF. The chain is built from TRBV6-6 and TRBJ1-2; the D gene is possibly TRBD1 (5 bases). Germline V gene lookup returns CDR1 MNHNY and CDR2 SVGAGI (reference sequence). Trimming pared 11 bases from V and 7 bases from J, leaving 23 bases between. This CDR3 comprises 14 residues.

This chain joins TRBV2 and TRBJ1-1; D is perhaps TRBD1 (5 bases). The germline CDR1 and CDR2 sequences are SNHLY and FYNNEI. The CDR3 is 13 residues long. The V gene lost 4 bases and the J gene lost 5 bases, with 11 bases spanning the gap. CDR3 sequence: CASSGTQGTEAFF. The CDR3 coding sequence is TGTGCCAGCAGTGGGACCCAGGGAACTGAAGCTTTCTTT.

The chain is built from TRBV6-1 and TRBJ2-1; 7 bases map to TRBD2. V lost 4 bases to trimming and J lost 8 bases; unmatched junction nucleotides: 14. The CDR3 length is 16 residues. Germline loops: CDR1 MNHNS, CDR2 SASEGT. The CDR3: CASSAAGAIGLDEQFF. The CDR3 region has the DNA TGTGCCAGCAGTGCTGCGGGAGCGATCGGGCTTGATGAGCAGTTCTTC.

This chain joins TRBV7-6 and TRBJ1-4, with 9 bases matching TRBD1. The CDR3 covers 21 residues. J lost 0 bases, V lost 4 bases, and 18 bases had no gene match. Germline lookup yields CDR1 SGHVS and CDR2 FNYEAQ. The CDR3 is CASSWDREQSGEMATNEKLFF. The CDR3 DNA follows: TGTGCCAGCAGCTGGGACAGGGAACAGTCCGGGGAAATGGCAACTAATGAAAAACTGTTTTTT. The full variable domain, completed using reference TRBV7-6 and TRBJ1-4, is GAGVSQSPRYKVTKRGQDVALRCDPISGHVSLYWYRQALGQGPEFLTYFNYEAQQDKSGLPNDRFSAERPEGSISTLTIQRTEQRDSAMYRCASSWDREQSGEMATNEKLFFGSGTQLSVL.